This T cell receptor (beta chain) is drawn from a study of blood T cell repertoires in COVID-19. All enrollees were about 18 to 89 years old and from approximately 24 US areas. Each participant's cohort was designated according to participant-reported clinical history. Cohort 3 donors were reported recovered after two negative PCRs, clearance, or symptom resolution. Here immunoSEQ multiplex PCR was the method, and the copy in TCRdb shows in-frame clones only, minus some. The sample records over 250,000 clones, roughly 90% being singletons. In germline, CDR1 is LGHNA, CDR2 YNFKEQ. V gave up 3 bases and J gave up 7 bases, with 9 bases separating them. This CDR3 has 13 amino acids.

The V call is TRBV4-2, the J call TRBJ2-2, with D perhaps TRBD1 (6 bases). Input material: PBMCs or T cells enriched from blood (not recorded which). The receptor comes from a man aged 55 to 70 who had recovered from COVID-19. As DNA, the CDR3 is TGTGCCAGCAGCCAGAGGGGGAGCGGGGAGCTGTTTTTT. Protein product: CASSQRGSGELFF.